These 32 T cell receptor beta chains were sequenced from one sample in a study of T cells in Graves' hyperthyroidism and ophthalmopathy. TCR beta CDR3 regions were amplified from RNA transcripts. The HTBI primer set drove a first-round RT-PCR of the TCR CDR3. In TCRdb, the multiplex PCR reads were re-called with MiXCR into one record per CDR3 protein. The sample contains roughly 500,000 distinct CDR3 sequences, about 43% of which appear only once. The material sequenced was peripheral blood or thyroid tissue (not recorded which). The receptors were sampled from an adult woman with Graves' disease, either hyperthyroidism or ophthalmopathy (not recorded which).

Note on this clonotype: A read error may account for a junction end that differs from germline. This chain connects TRBV24-1 to TRBJ1-1; D is uncertain. Germline CDR1 and CDR2: KGHDR and SFDVKD. The CDR3 consists of 14 residues. In DNA, the CDR3 is TGTGCCACCAGTGATTTATCGGCAAGGAGCGGAGCTTCCTTT. It specifies CATSDLSARSGASF.

The rearrangement joins TRBV2 to TRBJ1-4, with 10 nucleotides matching TRBD1. Germline CDR1 reads SNHLY; CDR2 reads FYNNEI. The J segment lost 6 bases and the V segment lost 9 bases, leaving 7 bases of the junction unmatched. The CDR3 sequence is 14 residues long. The CDR3 bases are TGTGCCAGAGCCTCCGGGACAGGGGATGAAAAACTGTTTTTT. This gives the protein CARASGTGDEKLFF.

This sequence joins TRBV12-3 or TRBV12-4 and TRBJ1-5; maybe TRBD1 (5 bases). Deletions cut 4 bases from V and 6 bases from J, with 10 bases between. The CDR3 length is 13 residues. CDR3 region: CASSSGTAQPQHF. The CDR3, as DNA: TGTGCCAGCAGTTCGGGGACGGCTCAGCCCCAGCATTTT.

This clonotype was recorded many times. V gene TRBV4-2 combines with J gene TRBJ2-7; 7 nucleotides match TRBD2. Per germline, CDR1 LGHNA and CDR2 YNFKEQ. The CDR3 length is 14 residues. Trimming at V came to 2 bases and at J to 3 bases, leaving 4 bases not matched to a gene. The CDR3 reads CASSQPGTIYEQYF. In DNA, the CDR3 is TGTGCCAGCAGCCAACCAGGGACTATCTACGAGCAGTACTTC.

The V call is TRBV24-1, the J call TRBJ1-5, with D perhaps matching TRBD1 (5 bases). Germline V gene data show CDR1 as KGHDR and CDR2 as SFDVKD. The CDR3 is made up of 15 amino acids. Between the trimmed V and J ends, which lost 4 bases and 5 bases, there was a span of 14 bases. The CDR3 protein is CATSDNRQGYQPQHF. CDR3 DNA: TGTGCCACCAGTGACAATCGTCAGGGATATCAGCCCCAGCATTTT.

The table lists this clonotype with a few counts. This chain uses TRBV28 with TRBJ2-7; 7 bases align to TRBD2. From germline, CDR1 is MDHEN and CDR2 SYDVKM. The CDR3 totals 16 residues. J was trimmed by 2 bases and V by 2 bases; bases with no gene match: 9. The CDR3 loop is CASSLIGGRDAYEQYF. DNA for the CDR3: TGTGCCAGCAGTTTAATCGGCGGGAGAGACGCCTACGAGCAGTACTTC.

This clonotype has at least ten counts. The CDR3 DNA is TGTGCCAGCAGTGAAAGATATAGACCTTCACCCCTCCACTTT. Its translation is CASSERYRPSPLHF. This chain uses TRBV2 with TRBJ1-6; no definite D call. Germline CDR1 is SNHLY and CDR2 is FYNNEI. V was shortened by 2 bases and J by 9 bases, with 11 bases between the two germline ends. The CDR3 contains 14 residues.

J is TRBJ2-5 and V is TRBV7-2; TRBD1 might be the D (5 bases). V shed 2 bases and J shed 0 bases, with 7 bases lying between them. The CDR3 runs 14 residues. CDR1 SGHTA and CDR2 FQGNSA come from the germline V gene. CDR3 nucleotide sequence: TGTGCCAGCAGCTTAAACAGGAACCAAGAGACCCAGTACTTC. This gives the protein CASSLNRNQETQYF.

Concerning this clonotype itself: A much larger clone lies one base from this, so it may be a read error. This chain links TRBV24-1 with TRBJ2-5; maybe TRBD2 (5 bases). Germline V gene sequence: CDR1 KGHDR, CDR2 SFDVKD. V was pared by 4 bases and J by 5 bases, with 13 bases between. This CDR3 spans 14 amino acids. As DNA, the CDR3 is TGTGCCACCAGTGACCCGGGCCCGGGGGAGACCCAGTACTTC. Its translation: CATSDPGPGETQYF.

This clonotype was recorded at least ten times. The V and J genes are TRBV11-2 and TRBJ2-5; 7 positions agree with TRBD1. With 5 bases clipped from V and 0 bases from J, the junction kept 9 bases outside the gene matches. This CDR3 contains 16 residues. The germline gives CDR1 SGHAT, CDR2 FQNNGV. CDR3 sequence (DNA): TGTGCCAGCAGCCTAACTTTGACAGGGTACCAAGAGACCCAGTACTTC. This gives the protein CASSLTLTGYQETQYF. Drawing the rest from reference TRBV11-2 and TRBJ2-5, the complete variable domain is EAGVAQSPRYKIIEKRQSVAFWCNPISGHATLYWYQQILGQGPKLLIQFQNNGVVDDSQLPKDRFSAERLKGVDSTLKIQPAKLEDSAVYLCASSLTLTGYQETQYFGPGTRLLVL.

This clonotype has ten or more counts. The J gene is TRBJ1-1, the V gene TRBV5-1, with D perhaps TRBD1 (5 bases). This CDR3 comprises 17 residues. V was cut by 0 bases and J by 1 base, with 16 bases left in between. CDR1 is SGHRS, CDR2 YFSETQ, per germline. CDR3 amino acids: CASSLGEMRRGNTEAFF. CDR3 coding DNA: TGCGCCAGCAGCTTGGGAGAGATGAGGAGGGGGAACACTGAAGCTTTCTTT.

This clonotype was observed at least ten times. V gene TRBV5-1 combines with J gene TRBJ1-4; possible D gene TRBD1, 5 bases. The V gene's germline CDR1 is SGHRS and CDR2 YFSETQ. The CDR3 has 14 amino acids. Deletions cut 1 base from V and 5 bases from J, with 9 bases between. The CDR3 DNA reads TGCGCCAGCAGCTTGTCGACAGTCAATGAAAAACTGTTTTTT. This translates into CASSLSTVNEKLFF.

The gene calls are TRBV5-1 and TRBJ2-6, with 7 bases aligning to TRBD1. The V gene end was trimmed by 3 bases and the J gene end by 0 bases; junction bases not matched to a gene: 3. CDR1 is SGHRS, CDR2 YFSETQ, per germline. The CDR3 has 16 amino acids. The CDR3 protein is CASSSRGFSGANVLTF. Here the CDR3 DNA reads TGCGCCAGCAGCTCCAGGGGGTTCTCTGGGGCCAACGTCCTGACTTTC.

The V gene is TRBV6-5, the J gene TRBJ1-2; 7 bases are a match to TRBD1. Trimming removed 5 bases from V and 10 bases from J; junction bases left unmatched: 4. There are 11 residues in the CDR3. Germline lookup yields CDR1 MNHEY and CDR2 SVGAGI. The CDR3 sequence: CASSRGTDYTF. Here the CDR3 DNA reads TGTGCCAGCAGTCGCGGGACAGACTACACCTTC.

This clonotype was detected many times. The chain is built from TRBV5-8 and TRBJ1-1; the D is unclear. This CDR3 is built from 15 residues. Per the germline V gene, CDR1 is SGHTS and CDR2 is YDEGEE. Trimming left V 1 base short and J 3 bases short, with 13 bases between. The CDR3 DNA reads as TGTGCCAGCAGCTTGATCGGGCGAGGAGACACTGAAGCTTTCTTT. This gives the protein CASSLIGRGDTEAFF.

In its sample, this clonotype was seen a few times. V and J are TRBV18 and TRBJ2-5, with D possibly being TRBD1 or TRBD2 (5 bases each). The CDR3 sequence is 14 residues long. The V gene's germline CDR1 is KGHSH and CDR2 LQKENI. The V gene lost 0 bases and the J gene lost 3 bases, with 8 bases spanning the gap. The CDR3 region is CASSPPGPKETQYF. Written as DNA, the CDR3 is TGTGCCAGCTCACCACCGGGACCTAAAGAGACCCAGTACTTC.

The sample holds many counts of this clonotype. V usage is TRBV5-5 and J usage is TRBJ1-6, with D tentatively TRBD1 (6 bases). The V end was cut by 2 bases, the J end by 7 bases, with 13 bases between. The CDR3 length is 15 residues. Germline V gene sequence: CDR1 SGHKS, CDR2 YYEKEE (reference sequence). The CDR3: CASSLFGGSNSPLHF. CDR3 coding DNA: TGTGCCAGCAGCTTATTTGGGGGCTCGAATTCACCCCTCCACTTT.

This chain links TRBV10-3 with TRBJ1-6; no clear D gene. The CDR3 length is 13 residues. The germline V and J ends were trimmed by 4 bases and 7 bases, with 8 bases remaining between them. From germline, CDR1 is ENHRY and CDR2 SYGVKD. CDR3 amino acids: CAISGTVNSPLHF. The CDR3 coding sequence is TGTGCCATCAGTGGGACGGTGAATTCACCCCTCCACTTT.

J is TRBJ2-5 and V is TRBV2; D perhaps matches TRBD2 (5 bases). The CDR3 has 15 amino acids. Between the trimmed V and J ends, which lost 6 bases and 1 base, there was a span of 15 bases. Per germline, CDR1 SNHLY and CDR2 FYNNEI. As DNA, the CDR3 is TGTGCCAGCAGCTTGACTACCGGGGTCCAAGAGACCCAGTACTTC. It is translated as CASSLTTGVQETQYF.

The V gene is TRBV20-1, the J gene TRBJ2-1; the D is unclear. The germline gives CDR1 DFQATT, CDR2 SNEGSKA (reference sequence). V gave up 3 bases and J gave up 8 bases, with 8 bases separating them. CDR3 size: 11 residues. The CDR3 is CSASLGYEQFF. The CDR3 DNA reads as TGCAGTGCTAGTTTGGGGTATGAGCAGTTCTTC.

This clonotype was seen only a few times. The genes are TRBV9 and TRBJ1-5; 12 bases line up with TRBD1. CDR3 size: 15 residues. Germline CDR1 SGDLS, CDR2 YYNGEE. Germline trimming cut 3 bases from V and 6 bases from J; bases unmatched to any gene: 4. DNA for the CDR3: TGTGCCAGCAGCGGGGGGACAGGGGGCAGTCAGCCCCAGCATTTT. This sequence encodes CASSGGTGGSQPQHF.

This chain links TRBV7-9 with TRBJ2-2; 10 bases fit TRBD1. J gave up 8 bases and V 4 bases, and 10 bases lay outside the gene matches. Germline CDR1 and CDR2: SEHNR and FQNEAQ (reference sequence). This CDR3 is built from 16 residues. The DNA for the CDR3 is TGTGCCAGCAGCTCCCAAGGACAGGGGGGCGCGGGGGAGCTGTTTTTT. As protein: CASSSQGQGGAGELFF.

In the case of this clonotype: Being one base from a much bigger clone, this may be a read error. V is TRBV6-5 and J is TRBJ1-1, with 7 bases fitting TRBD1. Germline assignment: CDR1 MNHEY and CDR2 SVGAGI. The CDR3 length is 14 residues. The V and J ends lost 5 bases and 0 bases, in that order; junction bases with no gene match: 3. CDR3 residues: CASSPGQLNTEAFF. In DNA form, the CDR3 reads TGTGCCAGCAGTCCGGGACAGTTGAACACTGAAGCTTTCTTT.

In its sample, this clonotype was seen many times. At one boundary the junction diverges from the germline segment, which might be a read error. This chain links TRBV10-3 with TRBJ1-5, with D possibly TRBD1 on 6 matching bases. Germline V gene lookup returns CDR1 ENHRY and CDR2 SYGVKD. There are 13 residues in the CDR3. CDR3 coding DNA: TGTGCCGTCAGGGGACACCTCAATCAGCCCCAGCATTTT. Residues: CAVRGHLNQPQHF.

The chain links TRBV5-4 to TRBJ1-6, with 8 bases matching TRBD1. The germline V gene has CDR1 SGHNT and CDR2 YYREEE (reference sequence). The CDR3 spans 16 residues. J lost 7 bases, V lost 3 bases, and 9 bases had no gene match. The CDR3 DNA reads as TGTGCCAGCAGCTACAGGGGGGCGTGGGGGAATTCACCCCTCCACTTT. Protein sequence: CASSYRGAWGNSPLHF.

As regards this clonotype: Possible read error: a much larger clone is one base away. The V gene is TRBV19, the J gene TRBJ2-2, with TRBD2 as a possible D gene (6 bases). The CDR3 length is 15 residues. Germline V gene data show CDR1 as LNHDA and CDR2 as SQIVND (reference sequence). Here the CDR3 DNA reads TGTGCCAGTAGTATTGAACAGGTGAACACCGGGGGGCTGTTTTTT. Amino acids: CASSIEQVNTGGLFF.

This clonotype occurred many times. This chain links TRBV24-1 with TRBJ2-2; 8 bases line up with TRBD2. V trimming: 9 bases; J trimming: 2 bases; junction bases outside the gene matches: 4. The CDR3 spans 14 residues. CDR1 is KGHDR, CDR2 SFDVKD, per germline. CDR3 loop: CATQTSVNTGELFF. CDR3 nucleotides: TGTGCCACCCAGACTAGCGTCAACACCGGGGAGCTGTTTTTT.

There are many counts of this clonotype. The CDR3 loop reads CASSFGQNRGYTF. The CDR3 DNA is TGTGCCAGCAGTTTCGGACAGAATCGGGGCTACACCTTC. V and J are TRBV28 and TRBJ1-2, with D possibly TRBD1 on 6 matching bases. Per the germline V gene, CDR1 is MDHEN and CDR2 is SYDVKM. Trimming took off 3 bases at V and 8 bases at J, with 13 bases between the two ends. The CDR3 spans 13 residues.

V is TRBV25-1 and J is TRBJ2-7; D gene uncertain. The assigned J gene may be wrong: the sequence end matches TRBJ2-1 better. Germline V gene lookup returns CDR1 MGHDK and CDR2 SYGVNS. There are 13 residues in the CDR3. The CDR3, as DNA: TGTGCCAGCAGTGGGTTGATGGTAGGTGAGCAGTTCTTC. It codes for CASSGLMVGEQFF.

This chain connects TRBV28 to TRBJ1-4, with D possibly TRBD1 on 6 matching bases. V lost 4 bases and J lost 0, with 12 bases in between. Germline lookup yields CDR1 MDHEN and CDR2 SYDVKM. The CDR3 consists of 16 residues. The CDR3 loop reads CASSSWTESTNEKLFF. The CDR3 DNA is TGTGCCAGCAGTTCCTGGACAGAATCAACTAATGAAAAACTGTTTTTT.

About this clonotype: A read error may produce the germline difference seen at one junction end. The gene calls are TRBV24-1 and TRBJ1-1; D is unclear. Per the germline V gene, CDR1 is KGHDR and CDR2 is SFDVKD. CDR3 length: 11 residues. The CDR3 region has the DNA TGTGCCACCAGCAAGAACTCTGAAGCTTTCTTT. This encodes CATSKNSEAFF.

With respect to this clonotype: A read error may be the cause here, since a much bigger clone is one base away. The V call is TRBV9, the J call TRBJ2-7; D tentatively reads TRBD1 or TRBD2 (5 bases each). Germline CDR1 reads SGDLS; CDR2 reads YYNGEE. Trimming took off 4 bases at V and 3 bases at J, with 23 bases between the two ends. The CDR3 length is 17 residues. The CDR3 DNA is TGTGCCAGCAGCCCCACCGTTGTTCGGGACCCTAGCTACGAGCAGTACTTC. It yields the protein CASSPTVVRDPSYEQYF.